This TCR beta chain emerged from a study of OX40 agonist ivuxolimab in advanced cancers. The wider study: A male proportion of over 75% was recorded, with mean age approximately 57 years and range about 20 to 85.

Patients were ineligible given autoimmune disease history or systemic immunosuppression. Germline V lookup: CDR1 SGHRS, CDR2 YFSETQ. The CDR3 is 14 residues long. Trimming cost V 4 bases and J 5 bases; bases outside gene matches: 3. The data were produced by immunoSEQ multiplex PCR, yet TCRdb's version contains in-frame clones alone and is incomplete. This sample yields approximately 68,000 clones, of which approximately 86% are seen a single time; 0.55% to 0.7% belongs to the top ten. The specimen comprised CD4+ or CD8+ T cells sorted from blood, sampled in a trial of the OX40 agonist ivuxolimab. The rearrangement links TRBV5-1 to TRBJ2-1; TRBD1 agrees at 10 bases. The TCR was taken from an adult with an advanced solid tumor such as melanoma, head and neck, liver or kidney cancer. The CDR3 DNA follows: TGCGCCAGCAGCCGGGACAGGGGCGACAATGAGCAGTTCTTC. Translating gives CASSRDRGDNEQFF. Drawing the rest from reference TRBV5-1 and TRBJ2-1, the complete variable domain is KAGVTQTPRYLIKTRGQQVTLSCSPISGHRSVSWYQQTPGQGLQFLFEYFSETQRNKGNFPGRFSGRQFSNSRSEMNVSTLELGDSALYLCASSRDRGDNEQFFGPGTRLTVL.